This T cell receptor beta chain was retrieved from a study of spatial heterogeneity in lung cancer. Study-wide background: The correlation between TCR transcript counts in tumor regions and a T cell module score from matched bulk RNA-seq was strong. Study-wide findings and caveats: Counts of ubiquitous and regional expanded TCRs tracked ubiquitous and regional nonsynonymous mutations, respectively. One measure, the expanded intratumoral alpha and beta TCR count, tracked tumor mutation counts.

Each TCR cDNA molecule carried a unique molecular identifier. TCRdb re-called the 5' RACE reads with MiXCR, one entry per CDR3 protein. The sample lists thousands of distinct CDR3 sequences; 9.6% were seen once. V lost 4 bases to trimming and J lost 0 bases, with 15 bases between them. The CDR3 spans 16 residues. As for time point: sample taken at primary tumor resection. This clonotype was recorded at least ten times. Its antigen is not known. The source was lung tumor tissue, collected at surgery. This sequence joins TRBV12-3 or TRBV12-4 and TRBJ1-1; D gene ambiguous. This clonotype was obtained from a male donor with early-stage non-small cell lung cancer. The CDR3 DNA follows: TGTGCCAGCAGTTCCAGGATCCCTCCCGTGAACACTGAAGCTTTCTTT. This sequence encodes CASSSRIPPVNTEAFF.